These 17 T cell receptor beta chains were sequenced from one sample in a study of CD8+ T cells in alopecia areata. RNA was extracted and reverse transcribed into cDNA as the sequencing template. Only in-frame clones appear in the TCRdb table, and some are missing; sequencing was by immunoSEQ multiplex PCR. The sample lists 150,000 to 200,000 clones, just under 60% occurring once. The starting material was CD4+ T cells sorted from blood, obtained at week 0. The receptor set was obtained from a human donor with alopecia areata.

This clone is a singleton in its sample. J is TRBJ1-2 and V is TRBV2; tentative D call: TRBD1 (5 bases). CDR1 SNHLY and CDR2 FYNNEI come from the germline V gene. The V end was cut by 7 bases, the J end by 1 base, with 13 bases between. The CDR3 is made up of 14 amino acids. CDR3 DNA: TGTGCCAGCAACCAACAGGAGCTTAACTATGGCTACACCTTC. Its protein product is CASNQQELNYGYTF. Combining the CDR3 with reference TRBV2 and TRBJ1-2 gives the whole variable domain EPEVTQTPSHQVTQMGQEVILRCVPISNHLYFYWYRQILGQKVEFLVSFYNNEISEKSEIFDDQFSVERPDGSNFTLKIRSTKLEDSAMYFCASNQQELNYGYTFGSGTRLTVV.

This clone was observed a handful of times. The chain employs TRBV7-9 and TRBJ1-1; D perhaps matches TRBD1 (6 bases). This CDR3 has 15 amino acids. V was shortened by 2 bases and J by 2 bases, with 12 bases between the two germline ends. Germline V lookup: CDR1 SEHNR, CDR2 FQNEAQ (reference sequence). CDR3 nucleotide sequence: TGTGCCAGCAGCTTAAACAGGGCGTTTAACACTGAAGCTTTCTTT. Amino acids: CASSLNRAFNTEAFF.

The chain has TRBV29-1 and TRBJ2-1; 7 nucleotides align to TRBD1. V dropped 7 bases and J dropped 6; count of bases not matched to a gene: 12. The CDR3 is made up of 14 amino acids. From germline, CDR1 is SQVTM and CDR2 ANQGSEA. The chain's CDR3 is CSDDHRQGSNEQFF. Here the CDR3 DNA reads TGCAGCGATGACCACCGACAGGGTAGCAATGAGCAGTTCTTC.

This clone was seen only a few times. In DNA, the CDR3 is TGCGCCAGCAGCCAAGTCCGGGGGACTAGCACAGATACGCAGTATTTT. Amino acids: CASSQVRGTSTDTQYF. The rearrangement joins TRBV4-1 to TRBJ2-3, with D possibly TRBD2 on 6 matching bases. V was trimmed by 1 base and J by 0 bases, leaving 11 bases between them. Germline V lookup: CDR1 MGHRA, CDR2 YSYEKL. This CDR3 is 16 amino acids long.

This clone has just a few counts. This chain uses TRBV7-2 with TRBJ2-5, with TRBD2 as a possible D gene (6 bases). The V end was cut by 1 base, the J end by 5 bases, with 14 bases between. The CDR3 contains 15 residues. The V gene's germline CDR1 is SGHTA and CDR2 FQGNSA. The CDR3 is CASSLVAGPGETQYF. CDR3 bases: TGTGCCAGCAGCTTAGTTGCGGGGCCAGGGGAGACCCAGTACTTC.

This chain connects TRBV9 to TRBJ2-7, with D possibly being TRBD1 or TRBD2 (5 bases each). CDR1 is SGDLS and CDR2 is YYNGEE in the germline V gene. With 3 bases removed from V and 0 bases from J, the gap between germline ends came to 13 bases. The CDR3 runs to 15 residues. The CDR3 spells CASSGGGTDSYEQYF. CDR3 nucleotides: TGTGCCAGCAGCGGGGGTGGGACGGACTCCTACGAGCAGTACTTC.

The J gene is TRBJ2-1, the V gene TRBV4-1; no clear D. Germline CDR1 is MGHRA and CDR2 is YSYEKL. The CDR3 contains 17 residues. Between the trimmed V and J ends, which lost 1 base and 7 bases, there was a span of 20 bases. CDR3 sequence (DNA): TGCGCCAGCAGCCAAGCGAGGTCCATGTTGGTCGGGAATGAGCAGTTCTTC. Translated: CASSQARSMLVGNEQFF.

This clone was detected a few times. CDR3 region: CASSLDKLNEKLFF. For the CDR3, the DNA is TGCGCCAGCAGCTTGGACAAGCTTAATGAAAAACTGTTTTTT. This chain links TRBV5-1 with TRBJ1-4; D not certain. The V gene's germline CDR1 is SGHRS and CDR2 YFSETQ. Trimming removed 0 bases at V and 4 bases at J, with 7 bases between. The CDR3 is 14 residues long.

The CDR3: CASSLVGSPQETQYF. The CDR3 DNA follows: TGTGCCAGCAGCTTAGTAGGGAGTCCTCAAGAGACCCAGTACTTC. The gene calls are TRBV7-9 and TRBJ2-5, with D possibly being TRBD2 (5 bases). This CDR3 spans 15 amino acids. Per the germline V gene, CDR1 is SEHNR and CDR2 is FQNEAQ (reference sequence). V was pared by 1 base and J by 2 bases, with 11 bases between.

This clone appeared a single time. The chain carries TRBV6-5 and TRBJ1-1, with D uncertain. CDR1 is MNHEY, CDR2 SVGAGI, per germline. This CDR3 region has 15 residues. Trimming shortened V by 6 bases and J by 2 bases, and 16 bases separated the two germline ends. In DNA form, the CDR3 reads TGTGCCAGCAGGGCCGGTTCGGGTTTCAACACTGAAGCTTTCTTT. It specifies CASRAGSGFNTEAFF.

CDR3 loop: CASSQDNRGYTF. The CDR3 DNA reads TGCGCCAGCAGCCAAGACAACAGGGGCTACACCTTC. V is TRBV4-1 and J is TRBJ1-2; D perhaps matches TRBD1 (5 bases). Germline V gene data show CDR1 as MGHRA and CDR2 as YSYEKL. V lost 0 bases and J 8 bases, leaving 7 bases between the germline ends. The CDR3 extends over 12 amino acids.

This clone was seen just once. The rearrangement uses TRBV19 and TRBJ2-5; D is possibly TRBD1 or TRBD2 (6 bases each). Trimming pared 3 bases from V and 5 bases from J, leaving 16 bases between. CDR1 and CDR2 (germline): LNHDA, SQIVND (reference sequence). This CDR3 is 15 amino acids long. The CDR3 here is CASSILGGGSETQYF. The CDR3 coding sequence is TGTGCCAGTAGTATCCTAGGAGGGGGTTCGGAGACCCAGTACTTC.

This clone was counted between two and nine times. This chain connects TRBV7-2 to TRBJ2-3; 9 bases fit TRBD2. The CDR3 sequence is 17 residues long. The V gene's germline CDR1 is SGHTA and CDR2 FQGNSA. V trimming: 1 base; J trimming: 3 bases; junction bases outside the gene matches: 8. The CDR3 bases are TGTGCCAGCAGCTTAGTTGGGAGCGGGGGGCCAACAGATACGCAGTATTTT. It codes for CASSLVGSGGPTDTQYF.

This clone has only a few counts. The chain is built from TRBV10-3 and TRBJ2-3, with TRBD2 matching 9 bases. Losses at the gene ends were 8 bases for V and 3 bases for J; bases not matched to a gene: 12. Germline CDR1 is ENHRY and CDR2 is SYGVKD. This CDR3 contains 16 residues. The CDR3 bases are TGTGCCATCGGGATTTTGGGTAGCGGGGGAACAGATACGCAGTATTTT. Its translation is CAIGILGSGGTDTQYF.

This clone was detected only a few times. The chain couples TRBV6-5 to TRBJ2-2; tentative D call: TRBD1 (6 bases). The CDR3 extends over 15 amino acids. In germline, CDR1 is MNHEY, CDR2 SVGAGI. V lost 5 bases and J lost 7, with 17 bases in between. CDR3 sequence (DNA): TGTGCCAGCAGTCGACAGGCATCCAGAGGCGGGGAGCTGTTTTTT. It codes for CASSRQASRGGELFF.

The count of this clone is one. The chain uses TRBV30 and TRBJ1-5, with 7 bases lining up with TRBD1. Germline V gene lookup returns CDR1 GTSNPN and CDR2 SVGIG (reference sequence). With V trimmed by 5 bases and J by 4 bases, 5 bases remained unmatched. CDR3 length: 13 amino acids. The CDR3 loop reads CAWGGQPNQPQHF. CDR3 sequence (DNA): TGTGCCTGGGGGGGACAGCCAAATCAGCCCCAGCATTTT.

The rearrangement uses TRBV7-2 and TRBJ1-6; no firm D call. V was pared by 5 bases and J by 6 bases, with 11 bases between. CDR3 length equals 14 residues. The germline gives CDR1 SGHTA, CDR2 FQGNSA. CDR3 sequence: CASSALRGNSPLHF. The CDR3, as DNA: TGTGCCAGCAGCGCCCTTCGGGGTAATTCACCCCTCCACTTT.